These 28 T cell receptor beta chains were all obtained from the same sample, sequenced in a study of blood T cell repertoires in COVID-19. Measured with immunoSEQ multiplex PCR; TCRdb has only the in-frame clones, and not every one. The data contain about 89,000 clones, about three quarters of them singletons. The sample was peripheral blood. The receptors shown here come from a woman aged 80 or older with acute or convalescent COVID-19.

The rearrangement links TRBV7-3 to TRBJ2-2; possible D gene TRBD2, 5 bases. In germline, CDR1 is SGHTA, CDR2 FQGTGA. Trimming cost V 4 bases and J 5 bases, with 11 bases left between them. The CDR3 loop spans 14 amino acids. In DNA form, the CDR3 reads TGTGCCAGCAGCTCCCAGCCGGGGACCGGGGAGCTGTTTTTT. Its protein is CASSSQPGTGELFF.

This rearrangement joins TRBV3-1 (or the pseudogene TRBV3-2) to TRBJ2-7; possibly TRBD2 for D (7 bases). Germline loops: CDR1 LGHDT, CDR2 YNNKEL (reference sequence). V lost 1 base and J 0 bases, leaving 16 bases between the germline ends. This CDR3 comprises 17 residues. CDR3 loop: CASSQVGGGRFSYEQYF. The CDR3 nucleotides read TGTGCCAGCAGCCAAGTGGGGGGGGGCCGATTCTCCTACGAGCAGTACTTC.

The genes are TRBV6-5 and TRBJ1-1, with D possibly matching TRBD1 (5 bases). The CDR3 loop spans 15 amino acids. Trimming took 8 bases from V and 3 from J, leaving 19 bases between them. The germline V gene has CDR1 MNHEY and CDR2 SVGAGI. CDR3 in amino acids: CASLLGGGSHTEAFF. The CDR3 region has the DNA TGTGCCAGCCTCCTGGGGGGGGGATCCCACACTGAAGCTTTCTTT.

This chain connects TRBV3-1 (or the pseudogene TRBV3-2) to TRBJ1-1, with a weak D call TRBD1 (6 bases). Looked up from germline, CDR1 is LGHDT and CDR2 is YNNKEL (reference sequence). The CDR3 runs 17 residues. Deletions cut 5 bases from V and 1 base from J, with 20 bases between. The CDR3 DNA reads as TGTGCCAGCAGCGCGCGCGCCTTCGGGGGGGCGAACACTGAAGCTTTCTTT. Amino acids: CASSARAFGGANTEAFF.

A word on this clone: The same CDR3 arises from other DNA sequences in this sample as well. The V call is TRBV3-1 (or the pseudogene TRBV3-2), the J call TRBJ1-1, with D unresolved. The germline V and J ends were trimmed by 1 base and 2 bases, with 2 bases remaining between them. CDR1 and CDR2 from the germline V gene are LGHDT and YNNKEL (reference sequence). CDR3 length: 12 amino acids. The DNA for the CDR3 is TGTGCCAGCAGCCAAGCAAACACTGAAGCTTTCTTT. Its translation: CASSQANTEAFF.

The rearrangement joins TRBV7-9 to TRBJ1-4; TRBD1 matches at 9 bases. The V segment lost 5 bases and the J segment 8 bases; nucleotides outside the gene matches: 12. CDR1 is SEHNR and CDR2 is FQNEAQ in the germline V gene (reference sequence). The CDR3 is made up of 16 amino acids. CDR3 in amino acids: CASSTSRDRAGEKLFF. The CDR3 DNA reads TGTGCCAGCAGCACATCCCGGGACAGGGCGGGGGAAAAACTGTTTTTT.

This chain links TRBV2 with TRBJ2-4, with D unresolved. Looked up from germline, CDR1 is SNHLY and CDR2 is FYNNEI. V lost 3 bases to trimming and J lost 7 bases, with 13 bases between them. This CDR3 comprises 14 residues. The CDR3, as DNA: TGTGCCAGCAGTGAGTACCGAAGCCCCAACATTCAGTACTTC. It codes for CASSEYRSPNIQYF.

The chain uses TRBV11-3 and TRBJ2-5, with D maybe TRBD1 (6 bases). Germline CDR1 SGHNT, CDR2 YENEEA. V gave up 0 bases and J gave up 4 bases, with 12 bases separating them. CDR3 length equals 15 residues. Here the CDR3 reads CASSLDGTGTETQYF. CDR3 DNA sequence: TGTGCCAGCAGCTTAGATGGCACAGGGACAGAGACCCAGTACTTC.

The chain combines TRBV6-6 with TRBJ2-7, with D perhaps matching TRBD1 (5 bases). The CDR3 sequence is 13 residues long. Deletions cut 5 bases from V and 2 bases from J, with 10 bases between. Germline CDR1 and CDR2: MNHNY and SVGAGI (reference sequence). The CDR3 sequence is CASSPRQTYEQYF. CDR3 nucleotides: TGTGCCAGCAGTCCCCGACAGACCTACGAGCAGTACTTC.

Only one count was recorded for this clone. The V and J genes are TRBV4-2 and TRBJ2-3; 14 positions match TRBD2. This CDR3 spans 16 amino acids. V was clipped by 2 bases and J by 5 bases; unmatched bases: 3. Germline V gene sequence: CDR1 LGHNA, CDR2 YNFKEQ. The CDR3 spells CASSQPGTSGGDTQYF. The CDR3 DNA reads as TGTGCCAGCAGCCAACCCGGGACTAGCGGGGGAGATACGCAGTATTTT.

Here the CDR3 reads CASSLEGYSNQPQHF. CDR3 in DNA: TGCGCCAGCAGCTTGGAGGGGTACAGCAATCAGCCCCAGCATTTT. The J gene is TRBJ1-5, the V gene TRBV5-1, with TRBD1 as a possible D gene (5 bases). Germline V gives CDR1 SGHRS, CDR2 YFSETQ. CDR3 length equals 15 residues. Trimming removed 0 bases at V and 1 base at J, with 8 bases between.

V is TRBV6-2 or TRBV6-3 and J is TRBJ1-5; TRBD1 aligns across 7 bases. V shed 2 bases and J 0 bases; nucleotides not matched to a gene: 7. Germline CDR1 and CDR2: MNHEY and SVGEGT. There are 17 residues in the CDR3. The CDR3 loop reads CASSYSRGILSNQPQHF. As DNA, the CDR3 is TGTGCCAGCAGTTACAGCAGGGGGATTCTTAGCAATCAGCCCCAGCATTTT.

The J gene is TRBJ1-4, the V gene TRBV7-2; TRBD1 is a possible D gene (6 bases). Trimming left V 0 bases short and J 4 bases short, with 9 bases between. Germline V gene lookup returns CDR1 SGHTA and CDR2 FQGNSA. The CDR3 sequence is 15 residues long. This chain's CDR3 is CASSLAGAINEKLFF. Written as DNA, the CDR3 is TGTGCCAGCAGCTTAGCGGGGGCCATTAATGAAAAACTGTTTTTT.

The J gene is TRBJ2-5, the V gene TRBV18, with TRBD2 matching over 9 bases. CDR1 is KGHSH, CDR2 LQKENI, per germline. This CDR3 comprises 16 residues. V gave up 0 bases and J gave up 1 base; unmatched junction bases: 3. As DNA, the CDR3 is TGTGCCAGCTCACCACCGGGTAGCGGGGGCCAAGAGACCCAGTACTTC. It is translated as CASSPPGSGGQETQYF.

This clone has only a few counts. The V call is TRBV12-5, the J call TRBJ1-1; 9 positions match TRBD1. V was clipped by 1 base and J by 4 bases; unmatched bases: 4. Germline-derived CDR1 and CDR2 are LGHNT and FRNRAP. This CDR3 comprises 15 residues. For the CDR3, the DNA is TGTGCTAGTGGTTTGGACAGGGGGCAAGGCACTGAAGCTTTCTTT. Its translation is CASGLDRGQGTEAFF.

This chain connects TRBV5-1 to TRBJ1-6, with D possibly being TRBD1 (5 bases). The CDR3 length is 13 residues. CDR1 SGHRS and CDR2 YFSETQ come from the germline V gene. Trimming left V 2 bases short and J 10 bases short, with 10 bases between. CDR3 sequence: CASSLGVGSPLHF. CDR3 DNA sequence: TGCGCCAGCAGCTTAGGGGTGGGGTCACCCCTCCACTTT.

This clone was counted a single time. This chain links TRBV19 with TRBJ1-4, with a tentative D call TRBD1 (6 bases). This CDR3 has 17 residues. Trimming removed 4 bases at V and 0 bases at J, with 15 bases between. Looked up from germline, CDR1 is LNHDA and CDR2 is SQIVND (reference sequence). The CDR3 DNA reads as TGTGCCAGTAGTACACGTCAGGGGTTTGCAACTAATGAAAAACTGTTTTTT. It specifies CASSTRQGFATNEKLFF.

This clone was detected a few times. V is TRBV7-3 and J is TRBJ2-2; 14 bases map to TRBD2. The V gene end was trimmed by 3 bases and the J gene end by 5 bases; junction bases not matched to a gene: 14. The CDR3 extends over 20 amino acids. The V gene's germline CDR1 is SGHTA and CDR2 FQGTGA. The CDR3: CASSLLPTSGGATVTGELFF. DNA for the CDR3: TGTGCCAGCAGCTTGCTCCCGACTAGCGGGGGGGCCACGGTGACCGGGGAGCTGTTTTTT.

The CDR3 sequence: CAISEPQETQYF. For the CDR3, the DNA is TGTGCCATCAGTGAGCCCCAGGAGACCCAGTACTTC. The chain uses TRBV10-3 and TRBJ2-5; unclear D gene. Looked up from germline, CDR1 is ENHRY and CDR2 is SYGVKD. The V and J ends lost 2 bases and 5 bases respectively, with 6 bases between them. This CDR3 comprises 12 residues.

This chain links TRBV3-1 (or the pseudogene TRBV3-2) with TRBJ1-4; 8 positions match TRBD1. The CDR3 extends over 15 amino acids. The germline gives CDR1 LGHDT, CDR2 YNNKEL (reference sequence). The V and J ends lost 3 bases and 4 bases, in that order; junction bases with no gene match: 4. CDR3 protein: CASSQQQGGNEKLFF. The CDR3, as DNA: TGTGCCAGCAGCCAGCAACAGGGGGGTAATGAAAAACTGTTTTTT.

This clone came up a few times. V gene TRBV30 combines with J gene TRBJ1-1; 8 positions match TRBD1. The CDR3 consists of 12 residues. The ends lost 4 bases at V and 6 bases at J; junction bases unmatched: 4. CDR1 and CDR2 (germline): GTSNPN, SVGIG (reference sequence). In DNA, the CDR3 is TGTGCCTGGAACCTGGACAGGGCTGAAGCTTTCTTT. The encoded protein is CAWNLDRAEAFF.

V is TRBV6-2 or TRBV6-3 and J is TRBJ2-3; unclear D gene. The CDR3 is 12 residues long. The ends were cut back, 4 bases at V and 6 bases at J, with 8 bases in the middle. CDR1 is MNHEY and CDR2 is SVGEGT in the germline V gene. As DNA, the CDR3 is TGTGCCAGCAGTTTTTCTTTTGATACGCAGTATTTT. Its protein is CASSFSFDTQYF.

The V call is TRBV5-6, the J call TRBJ2-7; 7 bases fit TRBD2. The CDR3 is made up of 14 amino acids. Unmatched junction bases numbered 10, after V lost 6 bases and J lost 4 bases. Germline loops: CDR1 SGHDT, CDR2 YYEEEE. This CDR3 reads CASTRGRVFYEQYF. The CDR3 DNA reads TGTGCCAGCACGCGGGGGAGGGTTTTTTACGAGCAGTACTTC.

V gene TRBV3-1 (or the pseudogene TRBV3-2) combines with J gene TRBJ1-4; a weak D match, TRBD1 (6 bases). Germline V CDR1 and CDR2: LGHDT, YNNKEL (reference sequence). V lost 5 bases and J lost 8, with 18 bases in between. The length of the CDR3 is 15 residues. CDR3 coding DNA: TGTGCCAGCAGCTTAATGACACAGGGTCGGGAAAAACTGTTTTTT. Encoded protein: CASSLMTQGREKLFF.

This sequence joins TRBV19 and TRBJ1-1; maybe TRBD1 (5 bases). CDR1 is LNHDA and CDR2 is SQIVND in the germline V gene (reference sequence). This CDR3 has 15 residues. With 3 bases removed from V and 0 bases from J, the gap between germline ends came to 11 bases. CDR3 sequence (DNA): TGTGCCAGTAGTATCTCGGCCAGGGTGAACACTGAAGCTTTCTTT. Translated: CASSISARVNTEAFF.

The chain couples TRBV7-2 to TRBJ1-3, with a tentative D call TRBD1 (6 bases). The CDR3 has 14 amino acids. Germline CDR1 SGHTA, CDR2 FQGNSA. V lost 5 bases and J lost 4, with 12 bases in between. The CDR3: CASSQPGEGNTIYF. CDR3 DNA sequence: TGTGCCAGCAGCCAACCAGGGGAGGGAAACACCATATATTTT.

CDR3 nucleotides: TGTGCCAGCAGCTCCGTTTTTCTCCTCCACTTT. It translates to CASSSVFLLHF. The J gene is TRBJ1-6, the V gene TRBV7-9, with D unresolved. CDR1 is SEHNR and CDR2 is FQNEAQ in the germline V gene (reference sequence). The CDR3 totals 11 residues. V was pared by 4 bases and J by 15 bases, with 10 bases between.

This clone was recorded a few times. This chain connects TRBV10-3 to TRBJ1-2; D is uncertain. The CDR3 is made up of 15 amino acids. Trimming left V 3 bases short and J 3 bases short, with 14 bases between. Germline assignment: CDR1 ENHRY and CDR2 SYGVKD. CDR3 bases: TGTGCCATCAGTGACCCGAGGTCCCCCCACTATGGCTACACCTTC. Translated: CAISDPRSPHYGYTF.